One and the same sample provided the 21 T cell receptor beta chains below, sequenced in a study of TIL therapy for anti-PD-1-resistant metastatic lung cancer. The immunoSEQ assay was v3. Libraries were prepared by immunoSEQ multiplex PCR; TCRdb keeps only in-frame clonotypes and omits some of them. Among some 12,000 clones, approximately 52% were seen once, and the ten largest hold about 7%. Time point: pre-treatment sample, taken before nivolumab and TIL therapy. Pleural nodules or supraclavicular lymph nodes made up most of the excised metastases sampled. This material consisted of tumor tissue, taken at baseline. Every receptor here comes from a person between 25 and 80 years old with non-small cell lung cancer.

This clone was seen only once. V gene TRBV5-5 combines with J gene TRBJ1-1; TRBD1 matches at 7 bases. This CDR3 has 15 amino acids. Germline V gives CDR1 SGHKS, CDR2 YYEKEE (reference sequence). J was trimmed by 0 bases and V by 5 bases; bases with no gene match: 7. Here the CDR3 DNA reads TGTGCCAGCAGTTTTACAGGGGCCCTGAACACTGAAGCTTTCTTT. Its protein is CASSFTGALNTEAFF.

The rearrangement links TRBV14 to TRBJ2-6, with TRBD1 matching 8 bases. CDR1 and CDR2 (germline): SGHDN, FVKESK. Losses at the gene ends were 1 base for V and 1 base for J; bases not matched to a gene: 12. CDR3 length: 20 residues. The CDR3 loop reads CASSQVGGQVLGSGANVLTF. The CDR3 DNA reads TGTGCCAGCAGCCAAGTCGGGGGACAGGTCCTTGGGTCTGGGGCCAACGTCCTGACTTTC.

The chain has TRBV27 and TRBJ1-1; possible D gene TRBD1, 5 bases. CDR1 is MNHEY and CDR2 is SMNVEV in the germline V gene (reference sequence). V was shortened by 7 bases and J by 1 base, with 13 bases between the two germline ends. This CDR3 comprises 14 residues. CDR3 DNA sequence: TGTGCCAGCACACCGGCAGGGAGGAACACTGAAGCTTTCTTT. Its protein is CASTPAGRNTEAFF.

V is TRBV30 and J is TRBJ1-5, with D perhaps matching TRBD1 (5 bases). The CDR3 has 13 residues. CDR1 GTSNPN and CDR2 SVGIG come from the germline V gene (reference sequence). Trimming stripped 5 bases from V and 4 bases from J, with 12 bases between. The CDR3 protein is CAWAAGPNQPQHF. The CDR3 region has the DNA TGTGCCTGGGCAGCGGGGCCTAATCAGCCCCAGCATTTT.

CDR3 sequence (DNA): TGTGCCAGCAGCTTATCACGGAATACGCAGTATTTT. It encodes CASSLSRNTQYF. The rearrangement links TRBV11-1 to TRBJ2-3; D is uncertain. Trimming left V 2 bases short and J 7 bases short, with 7 bases between. In germline, CDR1 is SGHAT, CDR2 FQDESV (reference sequence). The length of the CDR3 is 12 residues.

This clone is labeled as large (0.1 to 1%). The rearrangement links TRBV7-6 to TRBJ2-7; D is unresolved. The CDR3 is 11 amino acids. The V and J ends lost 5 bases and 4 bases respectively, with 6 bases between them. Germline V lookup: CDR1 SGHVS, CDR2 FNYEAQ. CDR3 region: CASSVGYEQYF. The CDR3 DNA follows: TGTGCCAGCAGCGTTGGATACGAGCAGTACTTC.

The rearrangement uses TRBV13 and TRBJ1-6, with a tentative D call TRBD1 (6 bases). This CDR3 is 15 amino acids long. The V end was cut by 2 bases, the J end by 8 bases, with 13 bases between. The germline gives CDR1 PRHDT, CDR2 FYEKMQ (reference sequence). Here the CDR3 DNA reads TGTGCCAGCAGCTTAACAGGGATGGGGTATTCACCCCTCCACTTT. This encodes CASSLTGMGYSPLHF.

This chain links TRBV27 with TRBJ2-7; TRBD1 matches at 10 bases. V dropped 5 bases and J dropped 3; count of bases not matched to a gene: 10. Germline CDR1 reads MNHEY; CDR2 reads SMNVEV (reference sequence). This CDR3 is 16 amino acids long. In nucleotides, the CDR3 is TGTGCCAGCAGTATGTTACCGGGACAGGGGCGCTACGAGCAGTACTTC. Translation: CASSMLPGQGRYEQYF.

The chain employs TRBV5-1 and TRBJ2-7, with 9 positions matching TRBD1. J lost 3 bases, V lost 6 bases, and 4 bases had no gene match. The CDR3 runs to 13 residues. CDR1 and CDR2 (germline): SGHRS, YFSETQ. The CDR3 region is CASNLGQGYEQYF. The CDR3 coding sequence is TGCGCCAGCAACCTGGGACAGGGCTACGAGCAGTACTTC. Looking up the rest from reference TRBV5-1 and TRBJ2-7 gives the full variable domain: KAGVTQTPRYLIKTRGQQVTLSCSPISGHRSVSWYQQTPGQGLQFLFEYFSETQRNKGNFPGRFSGRQFSNSRSEMNVSTLELGDSALYLCASNLGQGYEQYFGPGTRLTVT.

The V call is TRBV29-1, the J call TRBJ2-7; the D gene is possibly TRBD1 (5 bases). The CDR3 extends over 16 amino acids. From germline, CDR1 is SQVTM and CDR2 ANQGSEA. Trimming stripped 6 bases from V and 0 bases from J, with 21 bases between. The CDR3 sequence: CSVQKGQLVSSYEQYF. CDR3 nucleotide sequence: TGCAGCGTCCAAAAGGGGCAGTTAGTCAGCTCCTACGAGCAGTACTTC.

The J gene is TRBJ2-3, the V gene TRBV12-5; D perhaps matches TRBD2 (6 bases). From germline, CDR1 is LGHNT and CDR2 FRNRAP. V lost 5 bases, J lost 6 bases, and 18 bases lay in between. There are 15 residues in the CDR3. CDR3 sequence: CASGPGLGEVDTQYF. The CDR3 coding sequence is TGTGCTAGTGGTCCCGGACTGGGGGAGGTGGATACGCAGTATTTT.

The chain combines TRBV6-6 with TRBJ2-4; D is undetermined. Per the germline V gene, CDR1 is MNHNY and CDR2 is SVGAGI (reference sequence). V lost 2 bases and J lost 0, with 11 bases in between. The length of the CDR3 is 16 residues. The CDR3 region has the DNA TGTGCCAGCAGTTACAGGCTCCGGTTAGCCAAAAACATTCAGTACTTC. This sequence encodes CASSYRLRLAKNIQYF.

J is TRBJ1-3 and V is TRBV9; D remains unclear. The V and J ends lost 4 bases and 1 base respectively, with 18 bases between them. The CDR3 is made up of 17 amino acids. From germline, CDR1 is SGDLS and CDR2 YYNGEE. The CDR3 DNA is TGTGCCAGCAGCCCCACGGGCGGGCTCATTTCTGGAAACACCATATATTTT. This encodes CASSPTGGLISGNTIYF.

The CDR3 DNA follows: TGTGCCAGCAGCCGTCCCGCCGGGACAGTGTCCTACAATGAGCAGTTCTTC. Protein sequence: CASSRPAGTVSYNEQFF. This sequence joins TRBV7-6 and TRBJ2-1; TRBD1 agrees at 7 bases. Trimming cost V 5 bases and J 1 base; bases outside gene matches: 11. Per germline, CDR1 SGHVS and CDR2 FNYEAQ. This CDR3 has 17 residues.

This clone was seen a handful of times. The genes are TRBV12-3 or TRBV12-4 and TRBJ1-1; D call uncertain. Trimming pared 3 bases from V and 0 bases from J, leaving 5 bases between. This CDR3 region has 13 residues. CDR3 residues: CASSFAVNTEAFF. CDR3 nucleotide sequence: TGTGCCAGCAGTTTTGCCGTGAACACTGAAGCTTTCTTT.

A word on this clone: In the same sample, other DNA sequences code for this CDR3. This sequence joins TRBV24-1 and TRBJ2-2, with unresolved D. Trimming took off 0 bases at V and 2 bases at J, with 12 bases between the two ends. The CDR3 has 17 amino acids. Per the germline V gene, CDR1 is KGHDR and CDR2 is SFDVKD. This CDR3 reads CATSDLGVAANTGELFF. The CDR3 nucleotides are TGTGCCACCAGTGATTTGGGTGTAGCAGCCAACACCGGGGAGCTGTTTTTT.

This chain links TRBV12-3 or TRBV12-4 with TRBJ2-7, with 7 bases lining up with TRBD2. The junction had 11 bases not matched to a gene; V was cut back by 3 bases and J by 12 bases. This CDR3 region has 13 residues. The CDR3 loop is CASSFDSSGGSYF. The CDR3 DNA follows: TGTGCCAGCAGTTTTGATTCCTCGGGGGGTTCGTACTTC.

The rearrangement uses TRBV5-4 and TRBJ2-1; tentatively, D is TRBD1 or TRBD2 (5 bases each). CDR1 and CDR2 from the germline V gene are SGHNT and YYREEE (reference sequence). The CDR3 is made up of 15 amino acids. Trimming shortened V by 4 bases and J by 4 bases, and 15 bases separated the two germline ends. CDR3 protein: CASSVLGWGYNEQFF. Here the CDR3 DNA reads TGTGCCAGCAGCGTCCTTGGATGGGGGTACAATGAGCAGTTCTTC.

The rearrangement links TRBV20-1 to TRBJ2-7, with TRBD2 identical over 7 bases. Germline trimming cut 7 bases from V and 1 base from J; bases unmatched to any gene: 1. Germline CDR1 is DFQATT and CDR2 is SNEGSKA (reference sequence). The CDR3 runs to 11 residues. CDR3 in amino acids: CSGRESYEQYF. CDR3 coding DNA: TGCAGTGGGCGGGAGTCCTACGAGCAGTACTTC.

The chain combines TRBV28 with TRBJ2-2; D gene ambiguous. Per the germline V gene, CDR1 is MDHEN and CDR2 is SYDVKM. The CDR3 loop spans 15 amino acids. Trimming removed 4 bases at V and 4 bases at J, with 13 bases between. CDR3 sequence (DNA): TGTGCCAGCAGTTCCCTCATCCAAACCACCGGGGAGCTGTTTTTT. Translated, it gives CASSSLIQTTGELFF.

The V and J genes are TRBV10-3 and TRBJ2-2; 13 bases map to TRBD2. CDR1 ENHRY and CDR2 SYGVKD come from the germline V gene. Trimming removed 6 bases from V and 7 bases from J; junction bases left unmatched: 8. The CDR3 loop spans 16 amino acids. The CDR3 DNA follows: TGTGCCATCAGCGTGACTAGCGGGAGGTCGGGCGGGGAGCTGTTTTTT. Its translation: CAISVTSGRSGGELFF.